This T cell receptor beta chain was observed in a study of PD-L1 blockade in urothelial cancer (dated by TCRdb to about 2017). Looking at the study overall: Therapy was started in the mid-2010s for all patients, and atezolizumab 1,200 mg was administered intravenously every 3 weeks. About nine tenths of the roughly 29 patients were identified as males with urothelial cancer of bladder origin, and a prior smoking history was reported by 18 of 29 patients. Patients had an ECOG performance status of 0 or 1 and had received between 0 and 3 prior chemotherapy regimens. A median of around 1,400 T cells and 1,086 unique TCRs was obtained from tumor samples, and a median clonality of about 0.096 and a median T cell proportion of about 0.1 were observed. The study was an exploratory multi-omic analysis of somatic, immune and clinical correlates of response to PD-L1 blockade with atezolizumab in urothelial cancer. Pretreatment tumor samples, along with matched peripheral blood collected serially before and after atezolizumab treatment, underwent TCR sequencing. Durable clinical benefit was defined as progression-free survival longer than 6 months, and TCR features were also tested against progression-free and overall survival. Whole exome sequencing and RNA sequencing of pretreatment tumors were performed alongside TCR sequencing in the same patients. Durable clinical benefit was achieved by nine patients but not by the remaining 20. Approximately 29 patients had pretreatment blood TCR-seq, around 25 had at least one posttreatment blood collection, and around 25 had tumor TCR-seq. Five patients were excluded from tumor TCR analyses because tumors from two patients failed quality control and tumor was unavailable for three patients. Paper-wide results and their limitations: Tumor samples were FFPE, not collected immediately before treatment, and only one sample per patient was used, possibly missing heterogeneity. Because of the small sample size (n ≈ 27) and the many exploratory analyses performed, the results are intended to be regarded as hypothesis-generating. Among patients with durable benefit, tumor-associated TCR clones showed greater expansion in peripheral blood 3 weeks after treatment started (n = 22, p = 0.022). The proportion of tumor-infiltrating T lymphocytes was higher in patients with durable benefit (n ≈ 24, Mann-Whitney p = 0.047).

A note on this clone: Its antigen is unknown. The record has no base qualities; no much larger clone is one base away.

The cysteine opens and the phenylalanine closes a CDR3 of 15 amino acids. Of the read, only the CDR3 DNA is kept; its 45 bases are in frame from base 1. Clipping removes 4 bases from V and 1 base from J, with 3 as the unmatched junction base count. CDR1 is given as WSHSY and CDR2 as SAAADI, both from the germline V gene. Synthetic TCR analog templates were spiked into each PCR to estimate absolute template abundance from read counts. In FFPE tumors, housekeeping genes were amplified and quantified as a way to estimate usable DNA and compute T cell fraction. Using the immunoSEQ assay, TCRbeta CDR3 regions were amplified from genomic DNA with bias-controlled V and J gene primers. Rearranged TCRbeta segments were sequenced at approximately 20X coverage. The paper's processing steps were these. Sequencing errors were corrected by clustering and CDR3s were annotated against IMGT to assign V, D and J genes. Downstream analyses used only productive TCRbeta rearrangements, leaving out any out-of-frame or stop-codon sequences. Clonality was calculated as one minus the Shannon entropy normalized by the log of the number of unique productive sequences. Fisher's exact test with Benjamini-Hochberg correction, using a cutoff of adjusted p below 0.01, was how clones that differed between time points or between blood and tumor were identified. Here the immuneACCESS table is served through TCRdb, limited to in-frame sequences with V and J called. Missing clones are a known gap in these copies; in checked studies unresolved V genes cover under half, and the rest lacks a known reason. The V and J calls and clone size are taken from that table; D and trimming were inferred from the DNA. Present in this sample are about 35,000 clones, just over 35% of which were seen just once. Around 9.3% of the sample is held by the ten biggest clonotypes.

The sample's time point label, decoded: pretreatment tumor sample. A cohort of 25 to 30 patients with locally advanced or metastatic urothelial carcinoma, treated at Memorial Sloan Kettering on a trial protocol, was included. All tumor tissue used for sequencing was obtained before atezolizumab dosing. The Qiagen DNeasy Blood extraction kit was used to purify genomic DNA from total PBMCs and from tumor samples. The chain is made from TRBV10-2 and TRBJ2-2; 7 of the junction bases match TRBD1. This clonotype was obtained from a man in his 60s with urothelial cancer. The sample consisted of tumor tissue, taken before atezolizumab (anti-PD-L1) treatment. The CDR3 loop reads CASSADRENTGELFF. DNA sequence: TGCGCCAGCAGTGCCGACAGGGAGAACACCGGGGAGCTGTTTTTT.